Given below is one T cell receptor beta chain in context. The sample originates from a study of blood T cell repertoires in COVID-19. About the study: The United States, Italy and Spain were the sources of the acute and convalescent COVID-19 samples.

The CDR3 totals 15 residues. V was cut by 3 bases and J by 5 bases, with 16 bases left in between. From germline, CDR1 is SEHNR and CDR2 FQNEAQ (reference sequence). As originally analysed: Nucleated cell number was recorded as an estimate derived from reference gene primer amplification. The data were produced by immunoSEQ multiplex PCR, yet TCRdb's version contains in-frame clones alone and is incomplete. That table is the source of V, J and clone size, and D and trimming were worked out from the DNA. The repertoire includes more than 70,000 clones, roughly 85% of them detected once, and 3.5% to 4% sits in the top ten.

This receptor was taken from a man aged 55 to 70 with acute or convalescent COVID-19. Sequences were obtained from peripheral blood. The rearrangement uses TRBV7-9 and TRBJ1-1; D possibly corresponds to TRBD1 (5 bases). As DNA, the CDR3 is TGTGCCAGCAGCTTCCAAGGGGAGGGGCGGACTGAAGCTTTCTTT. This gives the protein CASSFQGEGRTEAFF.